One sample yielded the 15 T cell receptor beta chains listed below, sequenced in a study of OX40 agonist ivuxolimab in advanced cancers. Library method: the immunoSEQ multiplex PCR assay. The table comes from immuneACCESS by way of TCRdb, which keeps in-frame sequences with V and J called. Part of the clones is missing from these tables; in studies checked, under half for an unresolved V gene and the rest for unknown reasons. The sample has about 83,000 clones on record, roughly 84% of them singletons. Around 7.3% of the sample comes from the top ten. The sample consisted of CD4+ or CD8+ T cells sorted from blood, taken in a trial of the OX40 agonist ivuxolimab. The source of these receptors is an adult with an advanced solid tumor such as melanoma, head and neck, liver or kidney cancer.

The chain recombines TRBV18 with TRBJ2-1; D might be TRBD1 (6 bases). Trimming cost V 4 bases and J 6 bases, with 13 bases left between them. Germline V gives CDR1 KGHSH, CDR2 LQKENI. The CDR3 is 14 residues long. CDR3 coding DNA: TGTGCCAGCTCACTGACAGGCGCCCTCAATGAGCAGTTCTTC. The encoded protein is CASSLTGALNEQFF.

V gene TRBV2 combines with J gene TRBJ1-5; D is unresolved. This CDR3 has 12 residues. The ends were cut back, 0 bases at V and 9 bases at J, with 6 bases in the middle. Germline values: CDR1 SNHLY, CDR2 FYNNEI. The CDR3 loop reads CASSEALRPQHF. The CDR3 DNA is TGTGCCAGCAGTGAAGCGCTTAGGCCCCAGCATTTT.

This chain connects TRBV29-1 to TRBJ1-2, with 10 nucleotides matching TRBD1. The CDR3 consists of 12 residues. V was clipped by 4 bases and J by 7 bases; unmatched bases: 3. Germline CDR1 reads SQVTM; CDR2 reads ANQGSEA. The CDR3 nucleotides read TGCAGCGTTGGGGGACAGGGGTTTGGCTACACCTTC. This gives the protein CSVGGQGFGYTF.

This chain connects TRBV5-5 to TRBJ2-7; maybe TRBD1 (5 bases). CDR3 length equals 14 residues. CDR1 is SGHKS, CDR2 YYEKEE, per germline (reference sequence). V was shortened by 0 bases and J by 0 bases, with 7 bases between the two germline ends. Written as DNA, the CDR3 is TGTGCCAGCAGCTTGGGGACATACTCCTACGAGCAGTACTTC. This translates into CASSLGTYSYEQYF.

The rearrangement links TRBV6-5 to TRBJ2-7; D is possibly TRBD1 or TRBD2 (6 bases each). Between the trimmed V and J ends, which lost 5 bases and 7 bases, there was a span of 12 bases. Germline lookup yields CDR1 MNHEY and CDR2 SVGAGI. This CDR3 comprises 12 residues. In nucleotides, the CDR3 is TGTGCCAGCAGTCTCCGGGGGCTTGAGCAGTACTTC. Its translation: CASSLRGLEQYF.

In its sample, this clone was seen once. V gene TRBV9 combines with J gene TRBJ1-1; D uncertain. V lost 0 bases, J lost 0 bases, and 12 bases lay in between. CDR3 length: 16 amino acids. Germline lookup yields CDR1 SGDLS and CDR2 YYNGEE. CDR3 DNA: TGTGCCAGCAGCGTAGGAGAGGGCCGCATGAACACTGAAGCTTTCTTT. Amino acid sequence: CASSVGEGRMNTEAFF. The entire variable domain, with the rest obtained from reference TRBV9 and TRBJ1-1, is as follows: DSGVTQTPKHLITATGQRVTLRCSPRSGDLSVYWYQQSLDQGLQFLIQYYNGEERAKGNILERFSAQQFPDLHSELNLSSLELGDSALYFCASSVGEGRMNTEAFFGQGTRLTVV.

The V call is TRBV4-2, the J call TRBJ2-3, with D unresolved. With 5 bases removed from V and 3 bases from J, the gap between germline ends came to 12 bases. Germline assignment: CDR1 LGHNA and CDR2 YNFKEQ. This CDR3 has 14 amino acids. The CDR3 spells CASSFSLVTDTQYF. As DNA, the CDR3 is TGTGCCAGCAGCTTTAGCTTGGTGACAGATACGCAGTATTTT.

The rearrangement uses TRBV19 and TRBJ2-1, with 7 bases matching TRBD2. The germline V gene encodes CDR1 LNHDA and CDR2 SQIVND (reference sequence). There are 17 residues in the CDR3. V dropped 6 bases and J dropped 3; count of bases not matched to a gene: 14. The CDR3 sequence: CASRPPAQRDHYNEQFF. The CDR3 nucleotides read TGTGCCAGTAGACCACCAGCACAGCGGGACCACTACAATGAGCAGTTCTTC.

The chain uses TRBV9 and TRBJ2-5; 7 nucleotides line up with TRBD2. The better agreement between TRBJ2-7 and the DNA end casts doubt on the J call. The V gene's germline CDR1 is SGDLS and CDR2 YYNGEE. The CDR3 length is 14 residues. CDR3 region: CASSRGGENYEQYF. The CDR3 DNA follows: TGTGCCAGCAGCCGCGGGGGAGAAAACTACGAGCAGTACTTC.

J is TRBJ2-7 and V is TRBV9, with 7 nucleotides matching TRBD1. The length of the CDR3 is 14 residues. Per the germline V gene, CDR1 is SGDLS and CDR2 is YYNGEE. V trimming: 1 base; J trimming: 7 bases; junction bases outside the gene matches: 8. The DNA of the CDR3 is TGTGCCAGCAGCGTAAGGGCAGGGGGTGGGGAGCAGTACTTC. Translation gives CASSVRAGGGEQYF.

The table lists this clone with a few counts. The chain combines TRBV14 with TRBJ1-3; D uncertain. Trimming removed 7 bases from V and 3 bases from J, with 10 bases in between. The CDR3 has 13 amino acids. Germline V lookup: CDR1 SGHDN, CDR2 FVKESK. Here the CDR3 DNA reads TGTGCCAGCAAACAACCGGGTGGAAACACCATATATTTT. Translated: CASKQPGGNTIYF.

CDR3 DNA: TGTGCCAGCAGCTTACAGGGACAGAACACTGAAGCTTTCTTT. This gives the protein CASSLQGQNTEAFF. The chain joins TRBV11-3 to TRBJ1-1, with D possibly matching TRBD1 (6 bases). Between the trimmed V and J ends, which lost 2 bases and 1 base, there was a span of 8 bases. Germline V gives CDR1 SGHNT, CDR2 YENEEA. CDR3 length: 14 amino acids.

The gene calls are TRBV19 and TRBJ1-2; 9 bases are a match to TRBD1. This CDR3 contains 13 residues. The ends lost 7 bases at V and 5 bases at J; junction bases unmatched: 5. Germline V gene data show CDR1 as LNHDA and CDR2 as SQIVND (reference sequence). CDR3 sequence (DNA): TGTGCCAGTACCGATGACAGGGGGTATGGCTACACCTTC. It specifies CASTDDRGYGYTF. The whole variable domain, filled in from reference TRBV19 and TRBJ1-2, reads DGGITQSPKYLFRKEGQNVTLSCEQNLNHDAMYWYRQDPGQGLRLIYYSQIVNDFQKGDIAEGYSVSREKKESFPLTVTSAQKNPTAFYLCASTDDRGYGYTFGSGTRLTVV.

This rearrangement joins TRBV5-6 to TRBJ1-6; D perhaps matches TRBD1 (6 bases). V was cut by 4 bases and J by 10 bases, with 15 bases left in between. Germline loops: CDR1 SGHDT, CDR2 YYEEEE. CDR3 size: 14 residues. The CDR3 protein is CASSRGQGRSPLHF. CDR3 sequence (DNA): TGTGCCAGCAGCCGGGGGCAGGGGAGATCACCCCTCCACTTT. Based on the CDR3 plus reference TRBV5-6 and TRBJ1-6, the full variable domain is DAGVTQSPTHLIKTRGQQVTLRCSPKSGHDTVSWYQQALGQGPQFIFQYYEEEERQRGNFPDRFSGHQFPNYSSELNVNALLLGDSALYLCASSRGQGRSPLHFGNGTRLTVT.

J is TRBJ1-3 and V is TRBV9; D is perhaps TRBD1 (6 bases). V was cut by 4 bases and J by 0 bases, with 14 bases left in between. This CDR3 is built from 16 residues. CDR1 is SGDLS and CDR2 is YYNGEE in the germline V gene. The CDR3 spells CASSHNRDGSGNTIYF. The CDR3 DNA sequence: TGTGCCAGCAGCCATAACAGGGATGGCTCTGGAAACACCATATATTTT. The full variable domain, completed using reference TRBV9 and TRBJ1-3, is DSGVTQTPKHLITATGQRVTLRCSPRSGDLSVYWYQQSLDQGLQFLIQYYNGEERAKGNILERFSAQQFPDLHSELNLSSLELGDSALYFCASSHNRDGSGNTIYFGEGSWLTVV.